These 22 T cell receptor beta chains originate from one sample sequenced in a study of shared clonotypes between healthy human individuals. The table came from immunoSEQ multiplex PCR; TCRdb's copy has only in-frame clones and leaves some out. The sample includes some 1.4 million clones, approximately 97% of them seen just once. Sequenced material: naive CD4+ T cells sorted from blood. The sample's subset: CD45RA+ positively selected. These receptors were collected from a man in his thirties or forties in good health.

V gene TRBV28 combines with J gene TRBJ2-7; 10 positions agree with TRBD2. Trimming cost V 1 base and J 1 base; bases outside gene matches: 4. The CDR3 contains 16 residues. Germline V lookup: CDR1 MDHEN, CDR2 SYDVKM. The CDR3 DNA sequence: TGTGCCAGCAGTTTATCCCCTAGCGGGGGATCCTACGAGCAGTACTTC. It translates to CASSLSPSGGSYEQYF.

The chain recombines TRBV4-3 with TRBJ2-7; D unclear. CDR3 length equals 14 residues. Germline lookup yields CDR1 LGHNA and CDR2 YSLEER. V gave up 0 bases and J gave up 0 bases, with 6 bases separating them. The CDR3 here is CASSQETSSYEQYF. The CDR3 DNA reads as TGCGCCAGCAGCCAAGAGACAAGCTCCTACGAGCAGTACTTC.

The chain couples TRBV7-9 to TRBJ2-7; TRBD1 is a possible D gene (7 bases). Germline CDR1 reads SEHNR; CDR2 reads FQNEAQ (reference sequence). The CDR3 sequence is 11 residues long. V shed 5 bases and J shed 6 bases, with 8 bases lying between them. CDR3 in DNA: TGTGCCAGCAGCCAGGGGGGCGAGCAGTACTTC. It codes for CASSQGGEQYF.

This clone was picked up one time. CDR3 residues: CASSPHAGTASYEQYF. The CDR3 nucleotides read TGTGCCAGCAGCCCCCACGCGGGGACAGCCTCCTACGAGCAGTACTTC. This sequence joins TRBV11-2 and TRBJ2-7; D is possibly TRBD1 (7 bases). The CDR3 totals 16 residues. Germline values: CDR1 SGHAT, CDR2 FQNNGV. The ends were cut back, 5 bases at V and 0 bases at J, with 17 bases in the middle. The complete variable domain, with remaining parts taken from reference TRBV11-2 and TRBJ2-7, reads EAGVAQSPRYKIIEKRQSVAFWCNPISGHATLYWYQQILGQGPKLLIQFQNNGVVDDSQLPKDRFSAERLKGVDSTLKIQPAKLEDSAVYLCASSPHAGTASYEQYFGPGTRLTVT.

The chain links TRBV7-2 to TRBJ2-1; 7 positions match TRBD2. The germline V gene encodes CDR1 SGHTA and CDR2 FQGNSA. The CDR3 runs 18 residues. The junction had 13 bases not matched to a gene; V was cut back by 2 bases and J by 3 bases. CDR3 bases: TGTGCCAGCAGCTTAAGGCGGTGGCTAGCGGACCACTACAATGAGCAGTTCTTC. The encoded protein is CASSLRRWLADHYNEQFF.

The chain has TRBV4-2 and TRBJ2-1; 7 nucleotides match TRBD2. This CDR3 contains 18 residues. Germline V gene lookup returns CDR1 LGHNA and CDR2 YNFKEQ. V dropped 0 bases and J dropped 0; count of bases not matched to a gene: 8. The CDR3: CASSQEIKRLASYNEQFF. The CDR3 bases are TGTGCCAGCAGCCAAGAAATAAAGAGACTAGCCTCCTACAATGAGCAGTTCTTC.

The V gene is TRBV28, the J gene TRBJ2-5; possibly TRBD2 for D (5 bases). Trimming took 1 base from V and 4 from J, leaving 13 bases between them. The CDR3 sequence is 15 residues long. Germline V gene data show CDR1 as MDHEN and CDR2 as SYDVKM. The CDR3 spells CASSLSILGVETQYF. CDR3 coding DNA: TGTGCCAGCAGTTTATCCATTCTCGGGGTAGAGACCCAGTACTTC.

The chain links TRBV10-3 to TRBJ2-3; D not resolved. V was shortened by 3 bases and J by 0 bases, with 7 bases between the two germline ends. Germline V gives CDR1 ENHRY, CDR2 SYGVKD. The CDR3 is 14 amino acids. The CDR3 bases are TGTGCCATCAGTGATTCCGGTAGCACAGATACGCAGTATTTT. The encoded protein is CAISDSGSTDTQYF.

The DNA of the CDR3 is TGTGCCATCCGGGAGCGAGACACCACCTACGAGCAGTACTTC. It yields the protein CAIRERDTTYEQYF. This chain uses TRBV10-3 with TRBJ2-7; D perhaps matches TRBD2 (6 bases). With 8 bases removed from V and 2 bases from J, the gap between germline ends came to 16 bases. The germline gives CDR1 ENHRY, CDR2 SYGVKD. This CDR3 region has 14 residues.

The table lists this clone with a count of one. This chain connects TRBV9 to TRBJ2-3, with 9 bases aligning to TRBD2. This CDR3 spans 16 amino acids. J was trimmed by 1 base and V by 0 bases; bases with no gene match: 3. Germline CDR1 is SGDLS and CDR2 is YYNGEE. The CDR3 DNA sequence: TGTGCCAGCAGCGTAGCGGGACTAGCCCGCACAGATACGCAGTATTTT. It codes for CASSVAGLARTDTQYF.

The V gene is TRBV5-1, the J gene TRBJ2-7; 11 bases are a match to TRBD2. The V gene's germline CDR1 is SGHRS and CDR2 YFSETQ. J gave up 4 bases and V 4 bases, and 4 bases lay outside the gene matches. The length of the CDR3 is 14 residues. CDR3 nucleotide sequence: TGCGCCAGCAGCCACGGGACTAGCGGTTACGAGCAGTACTTC. This sequence encodes CASSHGTSGYEQYF.

The sample holds one count of this clone. The rearrangement joins TRBV7-8 to TRBJ2-1, with TRBD2 matching over 10 bases. The CDR3 totals 14 residues. The germline V gene encodes CDR1 SGHVS and CDR2 FQNEAQ. V lost 5 bases, J lost 5 bases, and 3 bases stayed unmatched. The CDR3: CASSPGLADNEQFF. DNA of the CDR3: TGTGCCAGCAGCCCAGGACTAGCGGACAATGAGCAGTTCTTC.

The chain has TRBV6-4 and TRBJ2-1; no firm D call. The germline CDR1 and CDR2 sequences are MRHNA and SNTAGT. The CDR3 has 15 residues. Trimming cost V 6 bases and J 0 bases, with 12 bases left between them. The CDR3 sequence: CASSSVPSSYNEQFF. CDR3 DNA sequence: TGTGCCAGCAGCAGCGTCCCAAGCTCCTACAATGAGCAGTTCTTC.

As to this clone: The sample carries other DNA sequences with the same CDR3. V gene TRBV11-3 combines with J gene TRBJ2-1; 7 nucleotides line up with TRBD2. Germline trimming cut 1 base from V and 6 bases from J; bases unmatched to any gene: 0. The CDR3 contains 13 residues. Germline-derived CDR1 and CDR2 are SGHNT and YENEEA. CDR3 DNA sequence: TGTGCCAGCAGCTTAGGCGGGGGCAATGAGCAGTTCTTC. It encodes CASSLGGGNEQFF.

This clone was seen more than once but under ten times. The chain links TRBV10-3 to TRBJ1-1; TRBD1 might be the D (6 bases). V gave up 8 bases and J gave up 6 bases, with 25 bases separating them. Per germline, CDR1 ENHRY and CDR2 SYGVKD. The CDR3 extends over 16 amino acids. Here the CDR3 reads CAIRTPSGTGAPEAFF. CDR3 in DNA: TGTGCCATCCGCACTCCCTCCGGGACGGGGGCGCCTGAAGCTTTCTTT.

This chain links TRBV7-2 with TRBJ1-5, with D possibly matching TRBD1 (5 bases). Per germline, CDR1 SGHTA and CDR2 FQGNSA. The CDR3 consists of 16 residues. V lost 2 bases and J 1 base, leaving 12 bases between the germline ends. This chain's CDR3 is CASSLLGRESNQPQHF. CDR3 bases: TGTGCCAGCAGCTTATTGGGCAGGGAGAGCAATCAGCCCCAGCATTTT.

This chain uses TRBV7-2 with TRBJ2-1; unclear D gene. CDR3 size: 12 residues. V was pared by 3 bases and J by 3 bases, with 3 bases between. Germline CDR1 is SGHTA and CDR2 is FQGNSA. In DNA form, the CDR3 reads TGTGCCAGCAGCTTGGACTACAATGAGCAGTTCTTC. Protein sequence: CASSLDYNEQFF.

This chain joins TRBV29-1 and TRBJ1-2; no reliable D call. V gave up 3 bases and J gave up 8 bases, with 13 bases separating them. The CDR3 is made up of 12 amino acids. Germline CDR1 is SQVTM and CDR2 is ANQGSEA. The CDR3 loop reads CSVDSEARGYTF. DNA of the CDR3: TGCAGCGTTGACTCAGAGGCTCGGGGCTACACCTTC.

The chain employs TRBV6-1 and TRBJ1-2; D unresolved. The germline CDR1 and CDR2 sequences are MNHNS and SASEGT. V lost 3 bases and J 4 bases, leaving 9 bases between the germline ends. CDR3 size: 13 residues. CDR3 bases: TGTGCCAGCAGTGATTCGGGCAGCTATGGCTACACCTTC. Translated: CASSDSGSYGYTF.

This sequence joins TRBV5-1 and TRBJ2-3; TRBD1 matches 8 bases. Trimming removed 0 bases from V and 1 base from J; junction bases left unmatched: 7. Germline loops: CDR1 SGHRS, CDR2 YFSETQ. This CDR3 has 17 amino acids. The CDR3 sequence is CASSLESMGQGTDTQYF. CDR3 in DNA: TGCGCCAGCAGCTTGGAGTCCATGGGACAGGGCACAGATACGCAGTATTTT.

The chain joins TRBV7-9 to TRBJ2-7; perhaps TRBD2 as D (5 bases). V was trimmed by 8 bases and J by 2 bases, leaving 16 bases between them. Germline loops: CDR1 SEHNR, CDR2 FQNEAQ (reference sequence). The CDR3 loop spans 14 amino acids. For the CDR3, the DNA is TGTGCCAGCGTTACACCCGGGATTCCCTACGAGCAGTACTTC. Translating it yields CASVTPGIPYEQYF.

This rearrangement joins TRBV10-3 to TRBJ1-2; D uncertain. The CDR3 is made up of 13 amino acids. V lost 2 bases to trimming and J lost 0 bases, with 4 bases between them. Germline loops: CDR1 ENHRY, CDR2 SYGVKD. The CDR3 region has the DNA TGTGCCATCAGTGAGACAGCTAACTATGGCTACACCTTC. It is translated as CAISETANYGYTF.